The clone carrying this T cell receptor beta chain was counted only a few times. Original analysis: Amplification of reference gene primers was used by the study to estimate nucleated cell counts. TCRdb keeps only in-frame clones here, not all; method: immunoSEQ multiplex PCR. V, J and clone size reflect that table, while D and trimming were determined from the DNA. Of about 400,000 clones in the sample, approximately 86% were seen once. The sample originates from a study of blood T cell repertoires in COVID-19. As for the study in general: The study drew acute and convalescent COVID-19 samples from the United States, Italy and Spain. The cDNA or gDNA used as material had been derived from T cells, B-cell-depleted T cells, or PBMCs.

CDR1 is KGHSH and CDR2 is LQKENI in the germline V gene. This CDR3 has 15 residues. With V trimmed by 0 bases and J by 3 bases, 1 base remained unmatched. The V and J genes are TRBV18 and TRBJ2-1; 8 positions agree with TRBD2. The material sequenced was peripheral blood. The source is a human donor in a cohort sampled during active COVID-19. This chain's CDR3 is CASSPPAGGYNEQFF. DNA for the CDR3: TGTGCCAGCTCACCACCGGCGGGAGGCTACAATGAGCAGTTCTTC. Filled out from reference TRBV18 and TRBJ2-1, the complete variable domain reads NAGVMQNPRHLVRRRGQEARLRCSPMKGHSHVYWYRQLPEEGLKFMVYLQKENIIDESGMPKERFSAEFPKEGPSILRIQQVVRGDSAAYFCASSPPAGGYNEQFFGPGTRLTVL.